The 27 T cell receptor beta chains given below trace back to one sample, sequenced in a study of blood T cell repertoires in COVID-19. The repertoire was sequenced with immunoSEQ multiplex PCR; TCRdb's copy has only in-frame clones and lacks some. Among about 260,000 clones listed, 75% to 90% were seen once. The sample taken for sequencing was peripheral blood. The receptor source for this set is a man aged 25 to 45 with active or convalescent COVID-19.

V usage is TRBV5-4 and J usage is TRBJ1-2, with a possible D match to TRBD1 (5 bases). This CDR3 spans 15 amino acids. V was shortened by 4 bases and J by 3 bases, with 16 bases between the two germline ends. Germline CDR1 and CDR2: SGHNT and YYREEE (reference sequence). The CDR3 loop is CASSGGGAEYYGYTF. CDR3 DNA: TGTGCCAGCAGCGGGGGAGGGGCAGAGTACTATGGCTACACCTTC.

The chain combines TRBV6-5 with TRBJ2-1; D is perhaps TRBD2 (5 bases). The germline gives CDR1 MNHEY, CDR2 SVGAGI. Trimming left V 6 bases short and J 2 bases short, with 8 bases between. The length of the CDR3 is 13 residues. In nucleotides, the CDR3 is TGTGCCAGCAGGGGAGCCGCCTACAATGAGCAGTTCTTC. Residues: CASRGAAYNEQFF.

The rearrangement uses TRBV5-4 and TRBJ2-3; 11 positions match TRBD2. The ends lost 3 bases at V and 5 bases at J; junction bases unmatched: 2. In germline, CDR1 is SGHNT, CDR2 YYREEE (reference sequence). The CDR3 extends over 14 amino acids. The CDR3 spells CASSSGLAVDTQYF. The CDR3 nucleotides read TGTGCCAGCAGCTCGGGACTAGCGGTAGATACGCAGTATTTT.

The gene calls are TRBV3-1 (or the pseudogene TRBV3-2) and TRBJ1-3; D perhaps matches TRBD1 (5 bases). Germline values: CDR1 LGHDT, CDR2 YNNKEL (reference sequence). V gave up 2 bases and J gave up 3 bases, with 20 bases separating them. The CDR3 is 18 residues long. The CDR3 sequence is CASSQLTGGIGVGNTIYF. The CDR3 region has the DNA TGTGCCAGCAGCCAATTAACCGGGGGAATCGGAGTTGGAAACACCATATATTTT.

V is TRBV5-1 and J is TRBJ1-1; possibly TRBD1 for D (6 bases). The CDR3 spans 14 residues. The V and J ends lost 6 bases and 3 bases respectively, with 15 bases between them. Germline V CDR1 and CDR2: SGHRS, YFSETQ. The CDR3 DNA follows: TGCGCCAGCACTCCGCCCCCAGGGGACACTGAAGCTTTCTTT. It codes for CASTPPPGDTEAFF. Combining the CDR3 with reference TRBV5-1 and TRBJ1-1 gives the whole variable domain KAGVTQTPRYLIKTRGQQVTLSCSPISGHRSVSWYQQTPGQGLQFLFEYFSETQRNKGNFPGRFSGRQFSNSRSEMNVSTLELGDSALYLCASTPPPGDTEAFFGQGTRLTVV.

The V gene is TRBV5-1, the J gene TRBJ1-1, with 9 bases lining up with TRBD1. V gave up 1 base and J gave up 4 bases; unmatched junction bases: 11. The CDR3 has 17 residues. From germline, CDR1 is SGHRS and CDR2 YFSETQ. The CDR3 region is CASSLQGTGIFGTEAFF. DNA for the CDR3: TGCGCCAGCAGCTTGCAAGGGACAGGGATTTTTGGCACTGAAGCTTTCTTT. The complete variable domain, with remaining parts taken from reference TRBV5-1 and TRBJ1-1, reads KAGVTQTPRYLIKTRGQQVTLSCSPISGHRSVSWYQQTPGQGLQFLFEYFSETQRNKGNFPGRFSGRQFSNSRSEMNVSTLELGDSALYLCASSLQGTGIFGTEAFFGQGTRLTVV.

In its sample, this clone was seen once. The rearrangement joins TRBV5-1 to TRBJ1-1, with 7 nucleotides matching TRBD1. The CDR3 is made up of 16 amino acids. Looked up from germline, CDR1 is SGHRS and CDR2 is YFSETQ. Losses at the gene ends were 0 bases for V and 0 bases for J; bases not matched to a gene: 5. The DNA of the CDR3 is TGCGCCAGCAGCTTGGGGACAGGAGACATGAACACTGAAGCTTTCTTT. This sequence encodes CASSLGTGDMNTEAFF.

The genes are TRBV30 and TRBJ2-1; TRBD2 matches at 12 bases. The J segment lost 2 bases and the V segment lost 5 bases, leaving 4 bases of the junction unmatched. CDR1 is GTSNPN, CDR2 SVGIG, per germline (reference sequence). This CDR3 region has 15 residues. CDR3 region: CAWSSGGGTYNEQFF. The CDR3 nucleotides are TGTGCCTGGTCTAGCGGGGGGGGCACCTACAATGAGCAGTTCTTC.

As DNA, the CDR3 is TGCAGCGTTGTAATGGGGGCCTCTGGGGCCAACGTCCTGACTTTC. It encodes CSVVMGASGANVLTF. This chain links TRBV29-1 with TRBJ2-6, with D possibly matching TRBD1 (6 bases). The germline V and J ends were trimmed by 4 bases and 0 bases, with 10 bases remaining between them. The germline V gene encodes CDR1 SQVTM and CDR2 ANQGSEA. This CDR3 has 15 amino acids.

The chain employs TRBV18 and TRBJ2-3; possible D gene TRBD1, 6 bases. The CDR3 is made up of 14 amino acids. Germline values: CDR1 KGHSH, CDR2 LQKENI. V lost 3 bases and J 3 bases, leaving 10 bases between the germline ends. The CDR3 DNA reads TGTGCCAGCTCACCTACAACAGGGACAGATACGCAGTATTTT. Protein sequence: CASSPTTGTDTQYF. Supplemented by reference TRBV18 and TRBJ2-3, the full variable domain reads NAGVMQNPRHLVRRRGQEARLRCSPMKGHSHVYWYRQLPEEGLKFMVYLQKENIIDESGMPKERFSAEFPKEGPSILRIQQVVRGDSAAYFCASSPTTGTDTQYFGPGTRLTVL.

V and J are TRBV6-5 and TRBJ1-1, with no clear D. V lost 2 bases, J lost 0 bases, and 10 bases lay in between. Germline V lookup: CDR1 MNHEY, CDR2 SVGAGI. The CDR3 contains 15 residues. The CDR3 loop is CASSYSQTMNTEAFF. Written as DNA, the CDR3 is TGTGCCAGCAGTTACAGTCAGACAATGAACACTGAAGCTTTCTTT.

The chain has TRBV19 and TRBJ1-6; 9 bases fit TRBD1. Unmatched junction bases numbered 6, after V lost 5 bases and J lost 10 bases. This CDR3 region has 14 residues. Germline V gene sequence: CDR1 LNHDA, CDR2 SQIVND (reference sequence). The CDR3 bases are TGTGCCAGTAGTCCTCGGACAGGGGAGTCACCCCTCCACTTT. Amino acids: CASSPRTGESPLHF.

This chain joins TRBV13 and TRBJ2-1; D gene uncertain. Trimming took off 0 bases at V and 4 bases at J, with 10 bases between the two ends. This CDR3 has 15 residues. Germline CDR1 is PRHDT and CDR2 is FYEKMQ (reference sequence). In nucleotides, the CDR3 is TGTGCCAGCAGCTTAGGCCTCTCCTCGTACAATGAGCAGTTCTTC. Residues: CASSLGLSSYNEQFF.

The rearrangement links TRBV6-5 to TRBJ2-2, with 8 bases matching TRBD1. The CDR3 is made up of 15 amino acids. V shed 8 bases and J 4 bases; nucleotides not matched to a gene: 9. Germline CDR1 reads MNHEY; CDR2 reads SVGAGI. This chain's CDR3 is CASQTGVVGTGELFF. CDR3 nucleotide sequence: TGTGCCAGCCAGACAGGGGTCGTAGGCACCGGGGAGCTGTTTTTT.

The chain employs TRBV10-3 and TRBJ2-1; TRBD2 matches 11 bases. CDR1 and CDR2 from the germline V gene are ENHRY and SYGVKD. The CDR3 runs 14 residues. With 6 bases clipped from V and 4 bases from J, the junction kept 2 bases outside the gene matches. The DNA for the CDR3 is TGTGCCATCAGGACTAGCGGGATATACAATGAGCAGTTCTTC. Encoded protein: CAIRTSGIYNEQFF.

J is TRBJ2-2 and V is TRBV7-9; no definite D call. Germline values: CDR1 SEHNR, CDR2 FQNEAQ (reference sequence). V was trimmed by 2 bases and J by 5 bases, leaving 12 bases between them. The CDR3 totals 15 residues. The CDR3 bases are TGTGCCAGCAGCTTACAGCAGGAAGTAACCGGGGAGCTGTTTTTT. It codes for CASSLQQEVTGELFF. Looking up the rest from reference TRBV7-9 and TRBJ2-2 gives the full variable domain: DTGVSQNPRHKITKRGQNVTFRCDPISEHNRLYWYRQTLGQGPEFLTYFQNEAQLEKSRLLSDRFSAERPKGSFSTLEIQRTEQGDSAMYLCASSLQQEVTGELFFGEGSRLTVL.

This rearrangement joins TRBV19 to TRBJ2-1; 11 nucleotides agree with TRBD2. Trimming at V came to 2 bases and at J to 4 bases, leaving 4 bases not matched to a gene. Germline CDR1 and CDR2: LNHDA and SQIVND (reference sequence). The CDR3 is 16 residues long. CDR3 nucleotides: TGTGCCAGTAGTATACAGCTAGCGGGGGGATACAATGAGCAGTTCTTC. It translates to CASSIQLAGGYNEQFF.

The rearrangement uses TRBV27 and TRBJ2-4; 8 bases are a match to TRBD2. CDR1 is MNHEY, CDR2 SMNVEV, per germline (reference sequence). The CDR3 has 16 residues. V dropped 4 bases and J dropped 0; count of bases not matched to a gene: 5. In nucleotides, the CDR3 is TGTGCCAGCAGTTGGGATAGCGGGGAAGCCAAAAACATTCAGTACTTC. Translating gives CASSWDSGEAKNIQYF.

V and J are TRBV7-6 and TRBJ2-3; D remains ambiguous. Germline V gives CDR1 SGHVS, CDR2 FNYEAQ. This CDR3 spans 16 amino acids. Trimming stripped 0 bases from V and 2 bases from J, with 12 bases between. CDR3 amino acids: CASSLAIEEATDTQYF. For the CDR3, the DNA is TGTGCCAGCAGCTTAGCTATAGAGGAAGCCACAGATACGCAGTATTTT.

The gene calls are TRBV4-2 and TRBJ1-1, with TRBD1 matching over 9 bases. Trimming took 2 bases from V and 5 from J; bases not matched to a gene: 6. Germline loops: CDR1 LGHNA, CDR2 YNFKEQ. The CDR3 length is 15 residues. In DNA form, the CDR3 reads TGTGCCAGCAGCCAAAGGACAGGGACAGGGACTGAAGCTTTCTTT. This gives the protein CASSQRTGTGTEAFF.

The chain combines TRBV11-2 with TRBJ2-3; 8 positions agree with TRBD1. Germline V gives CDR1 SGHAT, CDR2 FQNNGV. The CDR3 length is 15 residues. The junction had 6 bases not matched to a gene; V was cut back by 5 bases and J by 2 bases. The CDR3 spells CASSPWTGITDTQYF. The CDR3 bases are TGTGCCAGCAGCCCCTGGACAGGGATCACAGATACGCAGTATTTT.

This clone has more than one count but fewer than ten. CDR3 DNA sequence: TGTGCCACCAGTGGAGGGGGCCCTGAAGCTTTCTTT. Residues: CATSGGGPEAFF. This chain uses TRBV15 with TRBJ1-1; 7 bases fit TRBD1. Germline CDR1 reads LNHNV; CDR2 reads YYDKDF (reference sequence). With 6 bases clipped from V and 6 bases from J, the junction kept 4 bases outside the gene matches. CDR3 length: 12 amino acids.

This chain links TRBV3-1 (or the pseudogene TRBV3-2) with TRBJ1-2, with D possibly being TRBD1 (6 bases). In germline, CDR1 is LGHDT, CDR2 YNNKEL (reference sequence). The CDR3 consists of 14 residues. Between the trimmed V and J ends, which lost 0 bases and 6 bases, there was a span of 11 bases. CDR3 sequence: CASSQDLGGDGYTF. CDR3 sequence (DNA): TGTGCCAGCAGCCAAGATTTAGGGGGAGATGGCTACACCTTC.

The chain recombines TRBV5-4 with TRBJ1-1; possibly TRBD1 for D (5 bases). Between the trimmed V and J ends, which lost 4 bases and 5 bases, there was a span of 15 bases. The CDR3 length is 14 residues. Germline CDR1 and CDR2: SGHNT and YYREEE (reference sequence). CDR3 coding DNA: TGTGCCAGCAGCCCAGGGATGGGGGGAACTGAAGCTTTCTTT. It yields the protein CASSPGMGGTEAFF.

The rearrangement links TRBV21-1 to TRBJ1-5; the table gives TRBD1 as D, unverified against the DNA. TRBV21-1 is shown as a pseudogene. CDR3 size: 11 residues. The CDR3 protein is CARRQRQPQHF. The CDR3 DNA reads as TGTGCCAGAAGACAGAGGCAGCCCCAGCATTTT.

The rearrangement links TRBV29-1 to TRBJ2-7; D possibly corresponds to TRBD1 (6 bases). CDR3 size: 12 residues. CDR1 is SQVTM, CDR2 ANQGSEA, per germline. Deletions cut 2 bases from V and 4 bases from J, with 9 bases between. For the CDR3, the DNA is TGCAGCGTTGAACAGGGGCCGTACGAGCAGTACTTC. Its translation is CSVEQGPYEQYF.

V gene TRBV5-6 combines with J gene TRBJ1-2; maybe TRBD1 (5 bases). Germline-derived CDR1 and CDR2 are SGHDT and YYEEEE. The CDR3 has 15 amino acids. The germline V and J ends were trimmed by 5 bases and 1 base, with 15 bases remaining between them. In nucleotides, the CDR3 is TGTGCCAGCAGTCAATTCTCAGGGTTTAACTATGGCTACACCTTC. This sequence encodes CASSQFSGFNYGYTF.